The clone carrying this T cell receptor beta chain was seen only a few times. No antigen is known for it. This sample stems from a study of CD8 T cells in ankylosing spondylitis. For TCR beta, libraries came from quantitative 5'-RACE with molecular barcodes. TCRdb reprocessed the 5' RACE reads with MiXCR, giving one entry per CDR3 protein. In the table there are around 91,000 distinct CDR3 sequences, around 8.3% of which are singletons. Study-wide results and limits: In ankylosing spondylitis blood, a motif of seven or eight highly homologous TCR beta variants appeared characteristic. It was reported that disease-linked clones were significantly enriched in matched ankylosing spondylitis synovial fluid. In reactive arthritis synovial fluid and blood, some motif variants had been reported before. Peripheral blood held disease-linked clones only at relatively low frequency, and these were CD8+.

Germline V lookup: CDR1 KGHDR, CDR2 SFDVKD. J lost 11 bases, V lost 3 bases, and 10 bases had no gene match. This CDR3 comprises 15 residues. The clonotype comes from a male donor with ankylosing spondylitis. Specimen: blood, either unsorted or a sorted T cell fraction (not recorded which). V usage is TRBV24-1 and J usage is TRBJ2-1, with 9 bases that match TRBD2. CDR3 sequence: CATSDVAGDGGKQFF. The DNA for the CDR3 is TGTGCCACCAGTGATGTAGCGGGAGATGGGGGTAAGCAGTTCTTC.